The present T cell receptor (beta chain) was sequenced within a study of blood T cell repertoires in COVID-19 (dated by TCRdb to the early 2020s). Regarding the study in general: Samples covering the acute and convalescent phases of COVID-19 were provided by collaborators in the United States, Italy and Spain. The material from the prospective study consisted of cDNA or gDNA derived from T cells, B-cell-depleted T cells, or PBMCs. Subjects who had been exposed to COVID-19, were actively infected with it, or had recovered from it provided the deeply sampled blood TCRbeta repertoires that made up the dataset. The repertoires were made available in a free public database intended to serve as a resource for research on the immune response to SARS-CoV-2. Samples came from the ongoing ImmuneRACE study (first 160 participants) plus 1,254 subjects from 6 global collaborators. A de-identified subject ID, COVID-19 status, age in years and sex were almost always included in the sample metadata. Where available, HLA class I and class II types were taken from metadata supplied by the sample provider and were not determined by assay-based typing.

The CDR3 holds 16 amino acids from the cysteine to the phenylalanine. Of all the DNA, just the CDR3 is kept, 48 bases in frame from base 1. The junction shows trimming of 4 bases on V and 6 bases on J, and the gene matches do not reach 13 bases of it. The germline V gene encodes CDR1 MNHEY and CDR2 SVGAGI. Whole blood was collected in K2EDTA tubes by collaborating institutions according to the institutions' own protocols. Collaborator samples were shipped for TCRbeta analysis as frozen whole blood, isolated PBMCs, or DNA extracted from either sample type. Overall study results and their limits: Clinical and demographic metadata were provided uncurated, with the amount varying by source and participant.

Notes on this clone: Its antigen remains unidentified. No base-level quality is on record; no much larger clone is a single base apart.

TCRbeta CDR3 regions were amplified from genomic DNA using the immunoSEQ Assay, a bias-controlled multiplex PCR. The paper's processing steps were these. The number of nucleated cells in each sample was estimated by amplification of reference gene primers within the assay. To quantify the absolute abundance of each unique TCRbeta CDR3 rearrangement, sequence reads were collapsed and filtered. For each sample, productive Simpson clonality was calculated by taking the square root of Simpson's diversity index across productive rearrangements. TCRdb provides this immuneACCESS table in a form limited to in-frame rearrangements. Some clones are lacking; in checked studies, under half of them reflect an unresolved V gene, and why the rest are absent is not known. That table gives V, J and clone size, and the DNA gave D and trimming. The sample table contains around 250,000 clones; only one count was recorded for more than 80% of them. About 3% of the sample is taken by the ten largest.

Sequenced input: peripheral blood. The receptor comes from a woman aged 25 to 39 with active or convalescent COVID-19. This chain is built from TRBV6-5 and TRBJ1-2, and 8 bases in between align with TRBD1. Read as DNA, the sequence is TGTGCCAGCAGTTGGACAGGGACCCCTTACCGGAATGGCTACACCTTC. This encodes CASSWTGTPYRNGYTF.